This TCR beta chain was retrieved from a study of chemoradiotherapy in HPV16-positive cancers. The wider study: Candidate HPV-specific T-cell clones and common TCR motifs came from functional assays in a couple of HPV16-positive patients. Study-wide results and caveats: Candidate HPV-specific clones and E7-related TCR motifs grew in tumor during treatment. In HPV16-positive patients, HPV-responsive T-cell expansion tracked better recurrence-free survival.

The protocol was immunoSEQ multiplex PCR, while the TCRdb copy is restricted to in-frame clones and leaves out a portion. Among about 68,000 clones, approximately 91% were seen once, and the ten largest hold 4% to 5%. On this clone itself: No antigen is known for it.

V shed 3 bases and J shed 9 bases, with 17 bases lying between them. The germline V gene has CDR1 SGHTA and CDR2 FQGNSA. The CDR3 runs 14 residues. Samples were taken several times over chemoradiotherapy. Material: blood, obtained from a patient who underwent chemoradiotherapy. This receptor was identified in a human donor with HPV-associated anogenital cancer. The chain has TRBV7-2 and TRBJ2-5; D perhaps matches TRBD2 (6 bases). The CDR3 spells CASSFDSGPGAQYF. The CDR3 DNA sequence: TGTGCCAGCAGCTTCGATAGCGGTCCGGGGGCCCAGTACTTC.